This T cell receptor beta chain was profiled in a study of blood T cell repertoires in COVID-19. Overall study context: The United States, Italy and Spain supplied acute and convalescent COVID-19 samples. From T cells, B-cell-depleted T cells, or PBMCs came the material, which was cDNA or gDNA.

Authors' methods: Nucleated cell number was recorded as an estimate derived from reference gene primer amplification. Assay: immunoSEQ multiplex PCR; the TCRdb copy retains only in-frame clones and omits some. V and J calls and clone size are as listed in that table; D and trimming were resolved from the DNA. The sample carries about 160,000 clones, over 80% recorded once. J lost 3 bases, V lost 7 bases, and 4 bases had no gene match. Germline V gene lookup returns CDR1 SGHRS and CDR2 YFSETQ. This CDR3 spans 13 amino acids. The chain joins TRBV5-1 to TRBJ1-1; 9 bases match TRBD1. This sequence originates from a woman aged 60-70 years who had recovered from COVID-19. Sequenced material: peripheral blood. The CDR3 nucleotides read TGCGCCAGCGGGGACAGGGCTGACACTGAAGCTTTCTTT. Amino acid sequence: CASGDRADTEAFF.